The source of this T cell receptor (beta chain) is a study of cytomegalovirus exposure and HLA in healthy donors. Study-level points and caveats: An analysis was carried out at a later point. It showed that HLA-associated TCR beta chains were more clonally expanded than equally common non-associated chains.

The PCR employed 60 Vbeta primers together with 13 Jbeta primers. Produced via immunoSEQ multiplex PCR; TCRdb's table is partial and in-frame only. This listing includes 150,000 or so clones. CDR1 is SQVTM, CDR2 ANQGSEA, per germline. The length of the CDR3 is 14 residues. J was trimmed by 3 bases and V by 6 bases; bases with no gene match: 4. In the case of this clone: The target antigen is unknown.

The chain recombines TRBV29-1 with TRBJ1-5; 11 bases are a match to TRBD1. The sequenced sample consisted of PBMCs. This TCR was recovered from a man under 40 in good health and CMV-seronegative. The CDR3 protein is CSVRTGGNNQPQHF. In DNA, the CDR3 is TGCAGCGTCCGGACAGGGGGCAACAATCAGCCCCAGCATTTT.